This T cell receptor (beta chain) derives from a study of blood T cells in healthy people across ages (dated by TCRdb to 2014 to 2015). Looking at the study overall: In model experiments, template switching captured about one uniquely barcoded TCR beta cDNA molecule for every two T cells. To avoid experimental bias, donors of different ages were randomly spread across the sequencing lanes. The study analyzed two additional independent replicas of 1 million unique cDNA reads from the same blood draw for two donors, one aged 18 to 30 and one aged 80 or older. Using deep sequencing normalized with unique cDNA molecular identifiers, the study measured how TCR beta repertoire diversity changes with age. Four age groups were formed from the donors: young (average roughly 15 years), middle-aged (approximately 39), aged (approximately 60) and long-lived (less than 85). Study-wide conclusions, independent of this receptor: Bulk unsorted PBMC profiling prevented conclusive comparison of naive and antigen-experienced compartments. Observed TCR beta diversity per million T cells fell roughly linearly with age, and a significant reduction was already apparent by age around 44. Compared with the aged group, the long-lived group had more naive CD4+ T cells, fewer expanded clones and increased TCR diversity, a pattern suggesting age selection. Estimates of total diversity based on one million sequenced T cells were regarded as lower bounds and as underestimates. Donor CMV infection status was unknown, potentially confounding age-related changes in expanded clonotypes. There was a strong correlation between observed TCR beta diversity and the percentage of naive T cells measured by flow cytometry.

Donors were a few dozen systemically healthy Caucasian individuals from Russia aged roughly 6 to 90 years. Ten milliliters of peripheral blood were drawn from each donor into EDTA-treated Vacutainer tubes. Ficoll-Paque density-gradient centrifugation was used to isolate PBMCs, with at least 6.5 million per sample. Trizol reagent was used to extract total RNA from PBMCs, with at least 5.5 micrograms per sample. The percentages of naive CD45RAhigh/CD27high T cells were determined by flow cytometry on a PBMC aliquot from every donor. The table lists this clonotype with a count of one. What antigen it recognizes has not been identified. No much larger clone is present one base from it, and per-base qualities are unavailable. Looking up the germline V gene yields CDR1 LGHNA and CDR2 YSLEER. The CDR3 measures 13 amino acids from cysteine to phenylalanine. The sequence is cut down to CDR3 DNA, 39 bases in frame from base 1. V is cut by 0 bases and J by 4 bases, and the space between the germline ends is 4 bases.

Library prep was done by 5' RACE. TCRdb records Illumina HiSeq 2500 as the sequencer. A second PCR of 7 to 11 cycles was run with a J-beta primer mix and a sample-barcoded 5' primer. A template-switch 5' adaptor carrying 12 random nucleotides introduced a unique molecular identifier onto each TCR beta cDNA molecule. At least 3 million CDR3-containing paired-end reads were obtained from each sample. All of the RNA was converted into first-strand cDNA using the Mint cDNA synthesis kit, with a TRBC-specific oligonucleotide serving as the primer. Following uracil-DNA glycosylase treatment, a first 18-cycle PCR with universal primers M1SS and BC2_uni_R was performed on all cDNA. The authors' pipeline ran thus. For normalization, 1 million high-quality reads, each with a distinct molecular identifier, were randomly selected from each sample. Reads sharing molecular identifiers were discarded rather than binned into consensus sequences. MiTCR, with a Q25 quality threshold and the strictest error-elimination algorithm, was used for CDR3 identification, clonotype clustering and error correction. A nonparametric unseen species model using Euler transformation provided a lower-bound estimate of total TCR beta diversity. Through fastp at Q25 and MiXCR, TCRdb rebuilt clones from the public reads, retaining in-frame beta chains. Every entry covers one CDR3 protein and lists the most common genes and DNA from its rows. What appears here as the V and J calls and clone size reflects TCRdb's work, not the paper's. The sample table lists about 1,400,000 distinct CDR3 sequences, approximately 60% of them with a count of one. The top ten clones comprise about 6.3% of the sample.

The rearranged chain carries TRBV4-3 and TRBJ1-5; too little of a D gene remains to name it. The sample taken for sequencing was blood. The sequence derives from a man younger than 35 in good health. The CDR3 region has the sequence CASSQEKNQPQHF. The DNA sequence reads TGCGCCAGCAGCCAAGAGAAGAATCAGCCCCAGCATTTT.